The clone carrying this T cell receptor beta chain was detected a few times. Its antigen remains unidentified. The sample originates from a study of T cells in Graves' hyperthyroidism and ophthalmopathy. Study results and limitations: In the blood, most expanded thyroid clonotypes above 0.001 appeared as well.

The CDR3 covers 14 residues. The ends were cut back, 0 bases at V and 5 bases at J, with 11 bases in the middle. Looked up from germline, CDR1 is MNHNY and CDR2 is SVGAGI (reference sequence). Those patients with uncontrolled infection, other autoimmune disease, pregnancy or lactation were excluded. Thyroid ultrasound and orbital computed tomography, with clinical symptoms and serum thyroxine and TRAb, informed diagnoses. There were TCR beta CDR3 regions amplified from RNA transcripts. First-round RT-PCR targeting the TCR CDR3 was performed with the HTBI primer set. TCRdb passed the multiplex PCR reads through MiXCR, listing each CDR3 protein once. The table includes about 700,000 distinct CDR3 sequences, 13% to 15% detected once.

This receptor was taken from a woman aged 18-35 years with Graves' hyperthyroidism. Sequencing input: blood. The V gene is TRBV6-6, the J gene TRBJ2-7; D perhaps matches TRBD2 (7 bases). The CDR3 sequence is CASSYSIGGDEQYF. The CDR3 DNA reads as TGTGCCAGCAGTTACTCGATAGGGGGGGACGAGCAGTACTTC.